These 18 T cell receptor beta chains came from one sample sequenced in a study of shared clonotypes between healthy human individuals. Measured with immunoSEQ multiplex PCR; TCRdb has only the in-frame clones, and not every one. The table has about 2 million clones, over 85% seen once. The sequencing sample was made of naive CD4+ T cells sorted from blood. Subset indicated: CD45RA+ positively selected. The receptors were gathered from a man younger than 35 in good health.

This chain connects TRBV4-1 to TRBJ2-3; 16 bases are a match to TRBD2. The CDR3 consists of 21 residues. V gave up 6 bases and J gave up 0 bases; unmatched junction bases: 15. The germline V gene encodes CDR1 MGHRA and CDR2 YSYEKL. The CDR3: CASSRPGTSGGALSSTDTQYF. CDR3 sequence (DNA): TGCGCCAGCAGTCGCCCCGGGACTAGCGGGGGGGCGTTATCTAGCACAGATACGCAGTATTTT.

Details on this clone: One junction end disagrees with the germline gene, perhaps due to a read error. This chain links TRBV28 with TRBJ2-7; the match to TRBD1 covers 12 bases. The CDR3 contains 14 residues. CDR1 is MDHEN and CDR2 is SYDVKM in the germline V gene. The CDR3 coding sequence is TGTGCCAGCAGGCCGGGACAGGGGGCCTATGAGCAGTACTTC. This codes for CASRPGQGAYEQYF.

The V call is TRBV5-1, the J call TRBJ1-3, with 9 bases that match TRBD1. After removal of 7 bases from V and 0 bases from J, the junction contained 11 bases not matched to a gene. CDR3 length: 17 residues. Germline-derived CDR1 and CDR2 are SGHRS and YFSETQ. CDR3 sequence: CASPRGGQGVSGNTIYF. For the CDR3, the DNA is TGCGCCAGCCCCCGTGGGGGACAGGGTGTCTCTGGAAACACCATATATTTT. Together with reference TRBV5-1 and TRBJ1-3, the CDR3 gives the full variable domain: KAGVTQTPRYLIKTRGQQVTLSCSPISGHRSVSWYQQTPGQGLQFLFEYFSETQRNKGNFPGRFSGRQFSNSRSEMNVSTLELGDSALYLCASPRGGQGVSGNTIYFGEGSWLTVV.

The J gene is TRBJ1-5, the V gene TRBV18; tentatively, D is TRBD1 (6 bases). Trimming left V 5 bases short and J 3 bases short, with 11 bases between. This CDR3 has 14 residues. Germline lookup yields CDR1 KGHSH and CDR2 LQKENI. CDR3 sequence reads: CASSKGQPNQPQHF. DNA of the CDR3: TGTGCCAGCTCAAAAGGACAGCCCAATCAGCCCCAGCATTTT.

The chain carries TRBV11-1 and TRBJ2-1; TRBD1 aligns across 10 bases. There are 15 residues in the CDR3. The germline V gene encodes CDR1 SGHAT and CDR2 FQDESV (reference sequence). The V segment lost 5 bases and the J segment 6 bases; nucleotides outside the gene matches: 7. CDR3 loop: CASSAGTGDSNEQFF. The CDR3 DNA reads TGTGCCAGCAGCGCCGGGACAGGGGATAGCAATGAGCAGTTCTTC. The full variable domain, with the rest looked up from reference TRBV11-1 and TRBJ2-1, is EAEVAQSPRYKITEKSQAVAFWCDPISGHATLYWYRQILGQGPELLVQFQDESVVDDSQLPKDRFSAERLKGVDSTLKIQPAELGDSAMYLCASSAGTGDSNEQFFGPGTRLTVL.

In DNA form, the CDR3 reads TGTGCCAGCAGTTCCGGGACAAGTCCACATGAGCAGTTCTTC. Encoded protein: CASSSGTSPHEQFF. The chain uses TRBV28 and TRBJ2-1, with D possibly matching TRBD1 (6 bases). This CDR3 has 14 amino acids. The germline V and J ends were trimmed by 4 bases and 8 bases, with 15 bases remaining between them. CDR1 and CDR2 (germline): MDHEN, SYDVKM.

This clone was observed a single time. The chain links TRBV6-4 to TRBJ2-5; TRBD1 matches 8 bases. V gave up 2 bases and J gave up 5 bases; unmatched junction bases: 1. The CDR3 is made up of 13 amino acids. Germline CDR1 MRHNA, CDR2 SNTAGT. CDR3 bases: TGTGCCAGCAGTGACAACAGGGGGGAGACCCAGTACTTC. It specifies CASSDNRGETQYF.

This chain links TRBV29-1 with TRBJ2-5; 9 bases map to TRBD1. The CDR3 sequence is 15 residues long. Germline trimming cut 6 bases from V and 5 bases from J; bases unmatched to any gene: 13. Germline values: CDR1 SQVTM, CDR2 ANQGSEA. The CDR3 sequence is CSVRTGGANKETQYF. The CDR3 DNA reads as TGCAGCGTACGCACAGGGGGCGCTAATAAGGAGACCCAGTACTTC.

This CDR3 reads CASKLGVSTGELFF. The CDR3 coding sequence is TGTGCCAGTAAGCTAGGGGTCAGCACCGGGGAGCTGTTTTTT. The gene calls are TRBV19 and TRBJ2-2; D might be TRBD1 (5 bases). The CDR3 totals 14 residues. Germline loops: CDR1 LNHDA, CDR2 SQIVND (reference sequence). Trimming cost V 7 bases and J 4 bases, with 13 bases left between them.

V gene TRBV9 combines with J gene TRBJ1-2, with 9 bases identical to TRBD1. Germline loops: CDR1 SGDLS, CDR2 YYNGEE. The V gene end was trimmed by 4 bases and the J gene end by 8 bases; junction bases not matched to a gene: 9. This CDR3 comprises 14 residues. The CDR3 region is CASSPEGTGLGYTF. CDR3 nucleotide sequence: TGTGCCAGCAGCCCGGAAGGGACAGGGCTCGGCTACACCTTC.

A single count supports this clone. The identical CDR3 is also encoded by other nucleotide sequences in the sample. The rearrangement links TRBV27 to TRBJ2-7; perhaps D is TRBD1 or TRBD2 (6 bases each). CDR1 and CDR2 from the germline V gene are MNHEY and SMNVEV (reference sequence). V lost 2 bases and J 3 bases, leaving 11 bases between the germline ends. The CDR3 sequence is 14 residues long. The CDR3 sequence is CASSLVGGGYEQYF. In DNA, the CDR3 is TGTGCCAGCAGTTTAGTAGGGGGAGGCTACGAGCAGTACTTC.

The gene calls are TRBV30 and TRBJ2-5, with TRBD2 identical over 8 bases. V shed 8 bases and J 0 bases; nucleotides not matched to a gene: 5. The CDR3 is 13 residues long. Germline V gene data show CDR1 as GTSNPN and CDR2 as SVGIG (reference sequence). The CDR3 sequence: CALSGGYQETQYF. CDR3 DNA: TGTGCCCTAAGCGGGGGTTACCAAGAGACCCAGTACTTC.

In its sample, this clone was seen once. The chain carries TRBV10-2 and TRBJ2-7; 10 bases agree with TRBD1. Germline V CDR1 and CDR2: WSHSY, SAAADI. The length of the CDR3 is 13 residues. The V gene end was trimmed by 8 bases and the J gene end by 5 bases; junction bases not matched to a gene: 6. The CDR3 nucleotides are TGCGCCAGCTTAGGACAGGGGGTTAACGAGCAGTACTTC. Amino acids: CASLGQGVNEQYF.

Note on this clone: Different DNA sequences within this sample yield the same CDR3. The CDR3 DNA sequence: TGCGCCAGCAGCCTGACATCTAGCACAGATACGCAGTATTTT. This sequence encodes CASSLTSSTDTQYF. V is TRBV5-1 and J is TRBJ2-3; D is ambiguous. The V and J ends lost 4 bases and 0 bases respectively, with 9 bases between them. Germline-derived CDR1 and CDR2 are SGHRS and YFSETQ. The CDR3 totals 14 residues. Full variable domain (remainder filled in from reference TRBV5-1 and TRBJ2-3): KAGVTQTPRYLIKTRGQQVTLSCSPISGHRSVSWYQQTPGQGLQFLFEYFSETQRNKGNFPGRFSGRQFSNSRSEMNVSTLELGDSALYLCASSLTSSTDTQYFGPGTRLTVL.

The gene calls are TRBV19 and TRBJ1-2; the D is unclear. The CDR3 covers 15 residues. Trimming took off 3 bases at V and 2 bases at J, with 13 bases between the two ends. From germline, CDR1 is LNHDA and CDR2 SQIVND (reference sequence). CDR3 in DNA: TGTGCCAGTAGTATTGGAGGGTACGGCAACTATGGCTACACCTTC. Its translation is CASSIGGYGNYGYTF. The variable domain in full, with the rest retrieved from reference TRBV19 and TRBJ1-2, is DGGITQSPKYLFRKEGQNVTLSCEQNLNHDAMYWYRQDPGQGLRLIYYSQIVNDFQKGDIAEGYSVSREKKESFPLTVTSAQKNPTAFYLCASSIGGYGNYGYTFGSGTRLTVV.

The CDR3 spells CASRRDWGAETQYF. In DNA, the CDR3 is TGTGCCAGCAGGCGGGACTGGGGGGCAGAGACCCAGTACTTC. The rearrangement joins TRBV6-5 to TRBJ2-5; perhaps D is TRBD1 or TRBD2 (6 bases each). This CDR3 region has 14 residues. Germline lookup yields CDR1 MNHEY and CDR2 SVGAGI. Trimming left V 6 bases short and J 4 bases short, with 15 bases between.

The rearrangement links TRBV18 to TRBJ1-1; 7 bases agree with TRBD1. The CDR3 length is 17 residues. Looked up from germline, CDR1 is KGHSH and CDR2 is LQKENI. The junction had 11 bases not matched to a gene; V was cut back by 3 bases and J by 1 base. CDR3 bases: TGTGCCAGCTCACCCGGACAGGCAACCGGCAGGAACACTGAAGCTTTCTTT. Its translation is CASSPGQATGRNTEAFF. Full variable domain (rest looked up from reference TRBV18 and TRBJ1-1): NAGVMQNPRHLVRRRGQEARLRCSPMKGHSHVYWYRQLPEEGLKFMVYLQKENIIDESGMPKERFSAEFPKEGPSILRIQQVVRGDSAAYFCASSPGQATGRNTEAFFGQGTRLTVV.

The DNA of the CDR3 is TGTGCCAGCAGTAGGGGGTACACTGAAGCTTTCTTT. Amino acid sequence: CASSRGYTEAFF. The V call is TRBV6-6, the J call TRBJ1-1, with D possibly TRBD1 on 6 matching bases. Looked up from germline, CDR1 is MNHNY and CDR2 is SVGAGI (reference sequence). The CDR3 spans 12 residues. Deletions cut 5 bases from V and 3 bases from J, with 7 bases between.